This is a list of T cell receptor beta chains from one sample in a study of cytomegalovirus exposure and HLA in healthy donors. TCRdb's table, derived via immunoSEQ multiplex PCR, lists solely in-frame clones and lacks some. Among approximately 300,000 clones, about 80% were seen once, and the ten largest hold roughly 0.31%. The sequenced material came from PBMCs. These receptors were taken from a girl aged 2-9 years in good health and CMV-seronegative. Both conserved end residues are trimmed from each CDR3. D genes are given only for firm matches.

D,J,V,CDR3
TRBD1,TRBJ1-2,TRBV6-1,ASTWTLGQSYGYT
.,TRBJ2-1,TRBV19,ASSIVPKGPNEQF
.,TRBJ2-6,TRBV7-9,ASSPGHGPKASGANVLT
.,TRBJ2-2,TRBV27,ASSLFGRELF
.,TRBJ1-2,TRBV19,ASSIEGAYGYT
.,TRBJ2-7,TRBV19,ASSAAGGVGYEQY
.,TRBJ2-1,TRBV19,ASSNSYNEQF
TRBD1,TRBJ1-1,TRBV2,ASGRPGTEDAF
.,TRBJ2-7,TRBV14,ASSHEPGFSYEQY
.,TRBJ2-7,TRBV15,ATSRQGVLYEQY
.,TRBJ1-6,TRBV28,ASSFDGHLSSYNSPLH
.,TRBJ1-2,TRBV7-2,ASSFGTIYGYI
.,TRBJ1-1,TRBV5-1,ASSVTMNTEAF
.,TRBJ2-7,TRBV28,ASSLELEQY
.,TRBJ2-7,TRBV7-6,ASSLTRTYEQY
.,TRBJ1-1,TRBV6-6,ASSYQGWTEAF
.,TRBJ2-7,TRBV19,ASQGSYEQY
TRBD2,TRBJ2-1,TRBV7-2,ASSYNGAGGEQF
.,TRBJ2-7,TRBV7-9,ASSFRVSEQY
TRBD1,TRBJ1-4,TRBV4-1,ASSQAGTGGEKLF
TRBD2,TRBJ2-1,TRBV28,ASRDPGGQF
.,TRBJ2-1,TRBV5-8,ASSFFSLREHNEQF
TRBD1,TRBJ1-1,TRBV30,AWSLNRGNEAF
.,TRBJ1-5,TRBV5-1,ASSATGESTQH
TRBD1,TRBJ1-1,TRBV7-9,ASSLVRGTGRNTEAF
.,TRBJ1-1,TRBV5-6,ASSFAGNTEAF
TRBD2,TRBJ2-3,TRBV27,ASSWTSIPDTQY
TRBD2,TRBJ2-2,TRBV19,ASSIILTRLAGNTGELF
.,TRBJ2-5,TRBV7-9,ASSPAPIVGAGETQY
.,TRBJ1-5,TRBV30,AWSQGGYQPQH
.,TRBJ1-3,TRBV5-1,ASSLAGYGNTIY
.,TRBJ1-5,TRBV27,ASRGAFNQPQH
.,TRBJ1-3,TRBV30,AWRAASSGNTIY
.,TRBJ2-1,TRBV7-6,ASSLAGAGAGEQF
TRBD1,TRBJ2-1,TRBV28,ASSEGQENEQF
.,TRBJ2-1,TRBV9,ASSVGYEQF
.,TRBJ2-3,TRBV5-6,ASSSGGSLTDTQY
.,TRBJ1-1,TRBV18,ASSPDAGNTEAF
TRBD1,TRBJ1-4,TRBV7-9,SSRRSGQGNEKLF
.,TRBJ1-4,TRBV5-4,ASSLQGATNEKLF
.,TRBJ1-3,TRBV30,AWSSRHNKESSGNTIY
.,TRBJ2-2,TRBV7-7,ASSLAGAGAGELF
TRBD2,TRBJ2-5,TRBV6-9,ASSWVAGSDREETQY
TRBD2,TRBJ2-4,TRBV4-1,ASSPQNPGRELAKNIQY
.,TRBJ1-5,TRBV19,ASSTTGTSNQPQH